This T cell receptor (beta chain) was obtained from a study of blood T cells in healthy people across ages. The second PCR ran roughly 6 to 12 cycles with a sample-barcoded 5' primer and J-beta primers. TCRdb used MiXCR to reprocess the 5' RACE reads, holding one entry per CDR3 protein. The sample carries 580,000 or so distinct CDR3 sequences, 40% to 55% recorded once. Per germline, CDR1 SGHTA and CDR2 FQGNSA. This CDR3 is built from 14 residues. The V gene end was trimmed by 5 bases and the J gene end by 6 bases; junction bases not matched to a gene: 5. Healthy Caucasians from Russia aged about 6 to 100 served as donors. Every sample had a minimum of 6 million PBMCs isolated. There were at least 5 micrograms of total RNA extracted from every sample. This clonotype was seen a handful of times.

Material for sequencing was blood. This chain joins TRBV7-2 and TRBJ2-3, with 10 bases aligning to TRBD2. This TCR came from a man of 80 years or more in good health. CDR3 in DNA: TGTGCCAGCAGCCCAGCGGGAGGGTGGGATACGCAGTATTTT. As protein: CASSPAGGWDTQYF.